The next 5 T cell receptor beta chains were all read from a single sample in a study of sequential checkpoint blockade in melanoma. Profiled with immunoSEQ multiplex PCR; TCRdb holds only in-frame clones, not every one. Here the sample spans around 20,000 clones, about 80% being singletons. Stated treatment: randomized to nivolumab then ipilimumab (arm A) or the reverse (arm B). Source: CD8+ T cells sorted from blood (inferred from file names), taken from a patient given nivolumab and ipilimumab in sequence. These receptors all stem from a human donor with melanoma.

The gene calls are TRBV27 and TRBJ2-7, with 9 bases matching TRBD2. This CDR3 spans 15 amino acids. Germline CDR1 is MNHEY and CDR2 is SMNVEV (reference sequence). Germline trimming cut 2 bases from V and 1 base from J; bases unmatched to any gene: 3. This CDR3 is CASSLIAGASYEQYF. For the CDR3, the DNA is TGTGCCAGCAGTTTAATAGCGGGAGCGTCCTACGAGCAGTACTTC.

The rearrangement joins TRBV7-8 to TRBJ1-1; D remains unclear. The CDR3 has 15 residues. V was clipped by 2 bases and J by 3 bases, with 13 bases between them. CDR1 and CDR2 from the germline V gene are SGHVS and FQNEAQ. CDR3 DNA: TGTGCCAGCAGCTTACACCCGGTAGTGGACACTGAAGCTTTCTTT. Translation gives CASSLHPVVDTEAFF. Together with reference TRBV7-8 and TRBJ1-1, the CDR3 gives the full variable domain: GAGVSQSPRYKVAKRGQDVALRCDPISGHVSLFWYQQALGQGPEFLTYFQNEAQLDKSGLPSDRFFAERPEGSVSTLKIQRTQQEDSAVYLCASSLHPVVDTEAFFGQGTRLTVV.

The chain uses TRBV5-6 and TRBJ2-7; TRBD2 agrees at 7 bases. The trim removed 4 bases at V and 3 bases at J, leaving 7 bases unmatched. The CDR3 loop spans 14 amino acids. Germline-derived CDR1 and CDR2 are SGHDT and YYEEEE. The CDR3 DNA is TGTGCCAGCAGCCTGGGAGGGCTACGCTACGAGCAGTACTTC. Amino acid sequence: CASSLGGLRYEQYF.

This clone was seen a few times. The chain combines TRBV7-9 with TRBJ2-7; 11 bases are shared with TRBD1. V lost 5 bases, J lost 2 bases, and 5 bases stayed unmatched. The CDR3 covers 15 residues. Germline loops: CDR1 SEHNR, CDR2 FQNEAQ (reference sequence). The CDR3 DNA reads TGTGCCAGCAGCGGGGGACAGGGGGTCACCTACGAGCAGTACTTC. It translates to CASSGGQGVTYEQYF.

In its sample, this clone was seen a few times. This chain joins TRBV5-4 and TRBJ2-1; D perhaps matches TRBD2 (5 bases). This CDR3 has 14 residues. Trimming left V 1 base short and J 8 bases short, with 13 bases between. Germline V lookup: CDR1 SGHNT, CDR2 YYREEE (reference sequence). The CDR3 DNA follows: TGTGCCAGCAGCTTGTATGCTAGCAGGCATGAGCAGTTCTTC. It specifies CASSLYASRHEQFF.